This T cell receptor beta chain was obtained from a study of technical replicates of blood from a handful of donors. The CDR3 sequence is 14 residues long. The germline V gene encodes CDR1 SGHDT and CDR2 YYEEEE. The V gene end was trimmed by 4 bases and the J gene end by 4 bases; junction bases not matched to a gene: 3. The table came from immunoSEQ multiplex PCR; TCRdb's copy has only in-frame clones and leaves some out. The sample lists about 73,000 clones; roughly 90% were seen once. Material for sequencing was PBMCs. The rearrangement links TRBV5-6 to TRBJ2-5; 11 nucleotides line up with TRBD2. The receptor was isolated from a human donor in good health. Some clones in this sample may be carry-over from other donors' samples. CDR3: CASSRGLAGETQYF. CDR3 sequence (DNA): TGTGCCAGCAGCCGTGGACTAGCGGGAGAGACCCAGTACTTC.